This is a list of T cell receptor beta chains from one sample in a study of cytotoxic CD8 clonotypes in ibrutinib-treated CLL. Clones were read by immunoSEQ multiplex PCR, and TCRdb kept only the in-frame ones, dropping some. The sample lists roughly 180,000 clones, roughly 80% occurring once. The source was PBMCs, collected after 24 months of ibrutinib treatment. These TCRs come from a human donor with chronic lymphocytic leukemia. Each CDR3 is given with its conserved first and last residue. A D gene is named only where the DNA matches it firmly. Clone size is stated in some rows and not others, as once, few, many or a class when expanded.

d_call | j_call | clone_size | v_call | cdr3_aa | cdr3_nt
NA | TRBJ1-5 | NA | TRBV7-2 | CASSARVGNQPQHF | TGTGCCAGCAGCGCCAGGGTGGGTAATCAGCCCCAGCATTTT
NA | TRBJ2-3 | NA | TRBV7-9 | CASSARGATSTDTQYF | TGTGCCAGCAGCGCTCGGGGGGCAACTAGCACAGATACGCAGTATTTT
TRBD2 | TRBJ2-3 | NA | TRBV27 | CASRSAGLTDTQYF | TGTGCCAGCAGGTCAGCGGGGCTCACAGATACGCAGTATTTT
NA | TRBJ1-1 | NA | TRBV27 | CASSLGGPGTEAFF | TGTGCCAGCAGTTTAGGGGGACCTGGCACTGAAGCTTTCTTT
NA | TRBJ1-2 | NA | TRBV28 | CASAGWDYGYTF | TGTGCCAGTGCGGGGTGGGACTATGGCTACACCTTC
NA | TRBJ1-6 | few | TRBV2 | CASSKSDNPNSPLHF | TGTGCCAGCAGTAAGTCTGATAATCCTAATTCACCCCTCCACTTT
NA | TRBJ1-1 | NA | TRBV6-5 | CASSYSGWTNTEAFF | TGTGCCAGCAGTTACTCGGGGTGGACGAACACTGAAGCTTTCTTT
NA | TRBJ2-1 | NA | TRBV27 | CASSLRGSSSYNEQFF | TGTGCCAGCAGTTTAAGAGGCAGTAGCTCCTACAATGAGCAGTTCTTC
TRBD2 | TRBJ2-2 | once | TRBV13 | CASSFPLAGRHGELFF | TGTGCCAGCAGCTTTCCCTTAGCGGGAAGACACGGGGAGCTGTTTTTT
NA | TRBJ1-2 | NA | TRBV6-5 | CASSYGLGAGYTF | TGTGCCAGCAGTTACGGATTGGGGGCTGGCTACACCTTC
NA | TRBJ2-1 | NA | TRBV7-2 | CASSLAFSSYNEQFF | TGTGCCAGCAGCTTAGCGTTTAGCTCCTACAATGAGCAGTTCTTC
NA | TRBJ2-3 | few | TRBV30 | CAWSRGADTQYF | TGTGCCTGGAGTAGGGGGGCAGATACGCAGTATTTT
NA | TRBJ2-1 | NA | TRBV11-1 | CASSLSPGSEQFF | TGTGCCAGCAGCTTATCTCCAGGGAGTGAGCAGTTCTTC
NA | TRBJ1-4 | many | TRBV7-9 | CASSLRGAGEKLFF | TGTGCCAGCAGCTTACGGGGGGCTGGCGAAAAACTGTTTTTT
NA | TRBJ2-7 | NA | TRBV30 | CAWSVQGSASYEQYF | TGTGCCTGGAGTGTACAGGGATCAGCCTCCTACGAGCAGTACTTC
TRBD1 | TRBJ2-4 | NA | TRBV28 | CASSLLRTGSAKNIQYF | TGTGCCAGCAGTTTATTGAGGACAGGGTCGGCCAAAAACATTCAGTACTTC
NA | TRBJ1-3 | NA | TRBV28 | CAIGGVEGNTIYF | TGTGCCATCGGAGGGGTTGAAGGAAACACCATATATTTT
NA | TRBJ1-1 | NA | TRBV7-6 | CASSPRPAEAFF | TGTGCCAGCAGCCCTAGACCCGCTGAAGCTTTCTTT
NA | TRBJ1-2 | NA | TRBV9 | CASSVGQGPNYGYTF | TGTGCCAGCAGCGTAGGGCAGGGACCCAACTATGGCTACACCTTC
NA | TRBJ1-5 | once | TRBV4-1 | CASSQAIGGDGNQPQHF | TGCGCCAGCAGCCAAGCAATAGGAGGGGATGGCAATCAGCCCCAGCATTTT
TRBD1 | TRBJ1-4 | NA | TRBV18 | CASSLDGTVNEKLFF | TGTGCCAGCTCCCTTGACGGGACAGTAAATGAAAAACTGTTTTTT
NA | TRBJ2-5 | NA | TRBV5-1 | CASSDGDVRRAGQYF | TGCGCCAGCAGCGATGGGGACGTCCGCCGGGCGGGCCAGTACTTC
NA | TRBJ2-1 | NA | TRBV6-5 | CASSWKSYNEQFF | TGTGCCAGCAGTTGGAAGTCCTACAATGAGCAGTTCTTC
NA | TRBJ1-2 | NA | TRBV7-2 | CASSRLGGQGGYTF | TGTGCCAGCAGCCGGCTCGGGGGGCAGGGTGGCTACACCTTC
NA | TRBJ1-4 | NA | TRBV28 | CAIATGSATNEKLFF | TGTGCCATCGCGACAGGTTCTGCAACTAATGAAAAACTGTTTTTT
NA | TRBJ2-7 | NA | TRBV2 | CASSPLGPDEQYF | TGTGCCAGCAGCCCCTTGGGGCCGGATGAGCAGTACTTC
TRBD2 | TRBJ2-1 | NA | TRBV30 | CAWGRDGLAGGEQFF | TGTGCCTGGGGGAGGGATGGGCTAGCTGGGGGTGAGCAGTTCTTC
NA | TRBJ1-5 | NA | TRBV6-5 | CASRSVDRSNQPQHF | TGTGCCAGCAGGTCCGTCGACCGGAGCAATCAGCCCCAGCATTTT
TRBD1 | TRBJ2-7 | NA | TRBV18 | CASSPRGNPLGEQYF | TGTGCCAGCTCACCCAGGGGGAACCCGTTAGGCGAGCAGTACTTC
NA | TRBJ1-1 | NA | TRBV29-1 | CSVSIAGAPSAEAFF | TGCAGCGTCAGTATCGCAGGGGCTCCATCGGCTGAAGCTTTCTTT
NA | TRBJ2-1 | NA | TRBV18 | CASSPGGGGYNEQFF | TGTGCCAGCTCGCCTGGGGGGGGCGGCTACAATGAGCAGTTCTTC
NA | TRBJ1-6 | NA | TRBV27 | CASSLAGGSPLHF | TGTGCCAGCAGTTTAGCCGGTGGGTCACCCCTCCACTTT
TRBD2 | TRBJ2-2 | NA | TRBV7-2 | CASSFAGGNTGELFF | TGTGCCAGCAGCTTCGCGGGAGGCAACACCGGGGAGCTGTTTTTT
NA | TRBJ1-5 | NA | TRBV21-1 | CASSKEGYSNQPQHF | TGTGCCAGCAGCAAAGAAGGGTATAGCAATCAGCCCCAGCATTTT
TRBD2 | TRBJ2-7 | NA | TRBV10-3 | CAISPLSGGYEQYF | TGTGCCATCAGCCCATTGAGCGGGGGTTACGAGCAGTACTTC
TRBD1 | TRBJ2-7 | NA | TRBV5-1 | CASSHDRAEQYF | TGCGCCAGCAGCCATGACAGGGCCGAGCAGTACTTC
TRBD1 | TRBJ1-2 | NA | TRBV28 | CASSDAGTGVSYYGYTF | TGTGCCAGCAGCGACGCCGGGACAGGGGTCTCGTACTATGGCTACACCTTC
NA | TRBJ2-7 | NA | TRBV27 | CASSTQGGAGEQYF | TGTGCCAGCAGCACCCAAGGGGGGGCGGGGGAGCAGTACTTC
TRBD1 | TRBJ2-5 | NA | TRBV2 | CASKTGGYQETQYF | TGTGCCAGCAAAACAGGGGGGTACCAAGAGACCCAGTACTTC
NA | TRBJ1-2 | once | TRBV7-3 | CASSLTTVGDGYTF | TGTGCCAGCAGCTTAACGACAGTAGGGGATGGCTACACCTTC
NA | TRBJ2-6 | NA | TRBV14 | CASSLGGAGANVLTF | TGTGCCAGCAGCCTGGGGGGTGCTGGGGCCAACGTCCTGACTTTC
NA | TRBJ2-1 | NA | TRBV20-1 | CSATGYNEQFF | TGCAGTGCTACCGGTTATAATGAGCAGTTCTTC
TRBD1 | TRBJ2-7 | NA | TRBV6-1 | CASSAGRDRKKYEQYF | TGTGCCAGCAGTGCGGGTCGGGACAGGAAGAAATACGAGCAGTACTTC
NA | TRBJ2-3 | NA | TRBV5-6 | CASSLWPAQSTDTQYF | TGTGCCAGCAGCTTGTGGCCCGCCCAAAGCACAGATACGCAGTATTTT
TRBD1 | TRBJ1-2 | NA | TRBV15 | CATSPDRQGFGYTF | TGTGCCACCAGCCCAGATCGACAGGGGTTTGGCTACACCTTC
TRBD2 | TRBJ2-1 | NA | TRBV7-3 | CASSLLAGSSYNEQFF | TGTGCCAGCAGCTTACTAGCGGGGAGCTCCTACAATGAGCAGTTCTTC
NA | TRBJ2-7 | NA | TRBV7-9 | CARQAEEQYF | TGTGCCAGACAGGCAGAGGAGCAGTACTTC
NA | TRBJ1-2 | NA | TRBV5-4 | CASTSVLGHGYTF | TGTGCCAGCACCTCGGTTCTGGGACATGGCTACACCTTC
NA | TRBJ1-2 | NA | TRBV5-1 | CASSLISGQPVNYGYTF | TGCGCCAGCAGCTTGATTTCCGGACAGCCAGTTAACTATGGCTACACCTTC
TRBD1 | TRBJ2-3 | NA | TRBV5-5 | CASSRGQGATDTQYF | TGTGCCAGCAGCCGGGGACAGGGGGCCACAGATACGCAGTATTTT
TRBD1 | TRBJ2-5 | NA | TRBV5-8 | CASSLTGTGRETQYF | TGTGCCAGCAGCTTGACCGGGACAGGTCGGGAGACCCAGTACTTC
TRBD1 | TRBJ2-7 | NA | TRBV11-2 | CASSDGQGAFYEQYF | TGTGCCAGCAGCGATGGACAGGGGGCCTTCTACGAGCAGTACTTC
NA | TRBJ2-7 | NA | TRBV14 | CASSWGAYYEQYF | TGTGCCAGCAGCTGGGGGGCTTACTACGAGCAGTACTTC
NA | TRBJ2-3 | NA | TRBV4-3 | CASSQEARAGLADTQYF | TGCGCCAGCAGCCAAGAAGCGAGAGCGGGCCTAGCCGATACGCAGTATTTT
NA | TRBJ1-3 | once | TRBV18 | CASSPSLQSSGNTIYF | TGTGCCAGCTCACCCTCCCTTCAGAGCTCTGGAAACACCATATATTTT